Below, 4 T cell receptor beta chains from the same sample are listed, as sequenced in a study of response to subunit inactivated influenza vaccine. TCRdb reprocessed the RT-PCR reads with MiXCR, giving one entry per CDR3 protein. The sample lists fewer than 600,000 distinct CDR3 sequences; approximately 7.8% were seen once. The material was PBMCs from blood, obtained less than 25 months after vaccination. These receptors came from a man aged 45 to 75 who received an inactivated influenza vaccine.

This clonotype was counted many times. The V gene is TRBV10-1, the J gene TRBJ2-2, with 8 bases fitting TRBD1. The CDR3 runs to 16 residues. V lost 5 bases, J lost 0 bases, and 5 bases stayed unmatched. CDR1 WNHNN and CDR2 SYGVQD come from the germline V gene (reference sequence). The CDR3 region has the DNA TGCGCCAGCAGTCCCGGGACAGGATCGAACACCGGGGAGCTGTTTTTT. It is translated as CASSPGTGSNTGELFF.

This clonotype came up a few times. This sequence joins TRBV9 and TRBJ2-2; 7 bases fit TRBD1. This CDR3 is built from 14 residues. CDR1 SGDLS and CDR2 YYNGEE come from the germline V gene. Trimming took 4 bases from V and 6 from J; bases not matched to a gene: 6. CDR3: CASSPRQGPGELFF. In DNA, the CDR3 is TGTGCCAGCAGCCCTAGACAGGGCCCCGGGGAGCTGTTTTTT.

This clonotype was detected many times. The chain combines TRBV7-9 with TRBJ2-5, with 10 bases matching TRBD1. The junction had 5 bases not matched to a gene; V was cut back by 5 bases and J by 5 bases. Germline V gives CDR1 SEHNR, CDR2 FQNEAQ (reference sequence). There are 14 residues in the CDR3. The CDR3 nucleotides read TGTGCCAGCAGCCCCGGGACAGGGGCGGAGACCCAGTACTTC. It codes for CASSPGTGAETQYF.

This chain uses TRBV7-9 with TRBJ1-3; a weak D match, TRBD1 (6 bases). V gave up 5 bases and J gave up 4 bases, with 21 bases separating them. The CDR3 has 17 residues. CDR1 is SEHNR and CDR2 is FQNEAQ in the germline V gene (reference sequence). CDR3 loop: CASSPKGGVVRGNTIYF. The CDR3 DNA reads TGTGCCAGCAGCCCAAAGGGGGGGGTCGTCCGCGGAAACACCATATATTTT.